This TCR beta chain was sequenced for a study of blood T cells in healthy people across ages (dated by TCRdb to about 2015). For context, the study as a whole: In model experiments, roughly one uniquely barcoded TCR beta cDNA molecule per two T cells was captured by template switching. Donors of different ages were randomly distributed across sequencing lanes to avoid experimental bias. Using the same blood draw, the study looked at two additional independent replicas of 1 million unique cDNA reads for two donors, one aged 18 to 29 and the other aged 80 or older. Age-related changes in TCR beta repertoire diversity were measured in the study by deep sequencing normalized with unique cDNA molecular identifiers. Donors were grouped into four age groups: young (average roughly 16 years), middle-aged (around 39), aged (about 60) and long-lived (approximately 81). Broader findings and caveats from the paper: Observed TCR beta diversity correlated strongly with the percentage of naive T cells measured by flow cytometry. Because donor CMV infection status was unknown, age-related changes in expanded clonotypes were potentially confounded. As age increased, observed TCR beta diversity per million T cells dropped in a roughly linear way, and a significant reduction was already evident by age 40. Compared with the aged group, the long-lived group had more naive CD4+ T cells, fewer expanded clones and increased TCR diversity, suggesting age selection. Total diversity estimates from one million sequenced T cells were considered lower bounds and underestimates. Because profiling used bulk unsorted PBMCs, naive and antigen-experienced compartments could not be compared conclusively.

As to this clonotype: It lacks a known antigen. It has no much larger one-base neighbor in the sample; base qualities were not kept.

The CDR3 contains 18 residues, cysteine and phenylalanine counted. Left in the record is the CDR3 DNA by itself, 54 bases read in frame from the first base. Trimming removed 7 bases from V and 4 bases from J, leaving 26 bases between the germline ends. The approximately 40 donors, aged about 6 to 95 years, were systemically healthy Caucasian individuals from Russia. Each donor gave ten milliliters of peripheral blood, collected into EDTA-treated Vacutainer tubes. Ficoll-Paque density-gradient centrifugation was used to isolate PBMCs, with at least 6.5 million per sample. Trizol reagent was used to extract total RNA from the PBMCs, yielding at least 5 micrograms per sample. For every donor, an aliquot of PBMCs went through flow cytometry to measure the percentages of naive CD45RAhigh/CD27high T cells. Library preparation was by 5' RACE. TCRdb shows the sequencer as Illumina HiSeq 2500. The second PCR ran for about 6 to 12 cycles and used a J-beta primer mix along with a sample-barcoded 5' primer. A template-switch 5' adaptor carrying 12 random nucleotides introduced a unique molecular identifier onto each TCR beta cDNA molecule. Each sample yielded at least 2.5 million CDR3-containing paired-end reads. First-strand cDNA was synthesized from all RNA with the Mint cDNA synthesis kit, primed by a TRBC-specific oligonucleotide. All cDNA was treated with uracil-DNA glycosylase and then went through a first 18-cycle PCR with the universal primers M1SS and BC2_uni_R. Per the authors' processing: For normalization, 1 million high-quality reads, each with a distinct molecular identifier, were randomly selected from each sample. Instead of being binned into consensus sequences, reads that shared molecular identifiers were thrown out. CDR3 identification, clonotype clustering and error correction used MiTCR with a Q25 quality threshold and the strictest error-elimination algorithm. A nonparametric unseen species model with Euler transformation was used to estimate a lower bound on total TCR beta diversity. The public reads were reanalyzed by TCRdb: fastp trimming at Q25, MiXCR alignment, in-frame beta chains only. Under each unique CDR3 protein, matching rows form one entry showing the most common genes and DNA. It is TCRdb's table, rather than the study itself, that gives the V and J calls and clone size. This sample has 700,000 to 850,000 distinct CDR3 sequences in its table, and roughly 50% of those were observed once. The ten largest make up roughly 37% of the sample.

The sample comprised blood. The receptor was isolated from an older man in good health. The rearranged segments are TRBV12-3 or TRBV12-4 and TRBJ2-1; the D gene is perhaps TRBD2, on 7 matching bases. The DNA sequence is TGTGCCAGCACCATCCACTCGGGGGGCGTCCTTGGTTACAATGAGCAGTTCTTC. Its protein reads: CASTIHSGGVLGYNEQFF.